This T cell receptor (beta chain) was sequenced during a study of Ad26.COV2.S vaccination and SARS-CoV-2 variants. Whole-study context: Administration of Ad26.COV2.S was intramuscular, either once or twice 56 days apart.

The germline gives CDR1 MNHEY, CDR2 SMNVEV (reference sequence). The CDR3 is 15 residues long. V trimming: 4 bases; J trimming: 0 bases; junction bases outside the gene matches: 5. Treatment here: 19 received Ad26.COV2.S at low or high dose, single or two shots; 5 received placebo; per-sample allocation not given. The investigators took samples on day 63 after the first vaccine or placebo injection. Measured with immunoSEQ multiplex PCR; TCRdb has only the in-frame clones, and not every one. The sample comprises roughly 500,000 clones, about 91% of which are singletons, and approximately 2.5% rests with the top ten.

The sample here was peripheral blood, taken in a trial of Ad26.COV2.S vaccine versus placebo. This receptor was taken from a person aged 18-65 years who received the Ad26.COV2.S COVID-19 vaccine or a placebo. V gene TRBV27 combines with J gene TRBJ1-2, with TRBD1 identical over 7 bases. As DNA, the CDR3 is TGTGCCAGCAGTTCCCGGGACAGCGCTAACTATGGCTACACCTTC. This gives the protein CASSSRDSANYGYTF.